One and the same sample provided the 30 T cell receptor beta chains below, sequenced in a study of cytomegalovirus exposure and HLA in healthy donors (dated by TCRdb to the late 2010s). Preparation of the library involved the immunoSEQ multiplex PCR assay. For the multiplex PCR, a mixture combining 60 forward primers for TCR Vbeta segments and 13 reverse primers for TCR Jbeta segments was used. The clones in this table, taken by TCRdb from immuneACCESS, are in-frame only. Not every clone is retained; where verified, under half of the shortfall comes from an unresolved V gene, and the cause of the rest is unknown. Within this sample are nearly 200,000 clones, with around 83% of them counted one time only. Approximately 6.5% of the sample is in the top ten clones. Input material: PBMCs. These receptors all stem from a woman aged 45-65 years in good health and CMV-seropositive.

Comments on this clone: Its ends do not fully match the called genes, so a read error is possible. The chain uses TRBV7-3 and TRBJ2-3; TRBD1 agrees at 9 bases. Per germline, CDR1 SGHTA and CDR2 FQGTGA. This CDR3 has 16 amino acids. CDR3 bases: TGTTCCAGCAGCCGAGGGGGACAGGGTATTACAGATACGCAGTATTTT. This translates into CSSSRGGQGITDTQYF.

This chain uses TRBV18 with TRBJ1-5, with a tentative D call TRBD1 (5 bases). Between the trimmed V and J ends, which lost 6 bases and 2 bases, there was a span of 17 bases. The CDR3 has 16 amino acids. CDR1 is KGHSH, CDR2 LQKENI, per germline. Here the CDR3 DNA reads TGTGCCAGCTCCCCCCCGGGGGAAGGGGGCAATCAGCCCCAGCATTTT. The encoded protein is CASSPPGEGGNQPQHF.

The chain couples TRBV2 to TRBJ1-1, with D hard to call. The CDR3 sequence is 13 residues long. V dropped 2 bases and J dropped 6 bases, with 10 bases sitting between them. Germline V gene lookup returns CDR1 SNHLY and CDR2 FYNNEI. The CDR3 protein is CASSEWSRSEAFF. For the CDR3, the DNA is TGTGCCAGCAGTGAATGGTCGCGATCTGAAGCTTTCTTT.

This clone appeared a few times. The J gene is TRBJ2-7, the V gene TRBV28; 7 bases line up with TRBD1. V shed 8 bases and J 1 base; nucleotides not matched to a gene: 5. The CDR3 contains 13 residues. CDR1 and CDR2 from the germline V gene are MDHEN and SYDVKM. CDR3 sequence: CASGQVPSYEQYF. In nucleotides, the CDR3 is TGTGCCAGCGGACAGGTGCCATCCTACGAGCAGTACTTC.

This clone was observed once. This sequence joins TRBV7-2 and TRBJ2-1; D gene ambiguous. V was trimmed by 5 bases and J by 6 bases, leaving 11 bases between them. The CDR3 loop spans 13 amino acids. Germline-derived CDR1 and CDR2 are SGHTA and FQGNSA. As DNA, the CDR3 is TGTGCCAGCAGCCCGCCTAATATCAATGAGCAGTTCTTC. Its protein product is CASSPPNINEQFF. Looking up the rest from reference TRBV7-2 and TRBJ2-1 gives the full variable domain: GAGVSQSPSNKVTEKGKDVELRCDPISGHTALYWYRQSLGQGLEFLIYFQGNSAPDKSGLPSDRFSAERTGGSVSTLTIQRTQQEDSAVYLCASSPPNINEQFFGPGTRLTVL.

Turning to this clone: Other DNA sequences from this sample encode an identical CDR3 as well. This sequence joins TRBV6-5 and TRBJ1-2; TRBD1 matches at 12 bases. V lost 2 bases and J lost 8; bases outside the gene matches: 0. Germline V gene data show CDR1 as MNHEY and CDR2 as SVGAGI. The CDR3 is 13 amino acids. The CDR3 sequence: CASSYGTGGGYTF. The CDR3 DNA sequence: TGTGCCAGCAGTTACGGGACAGGGGGCGGCTACACCTTC.

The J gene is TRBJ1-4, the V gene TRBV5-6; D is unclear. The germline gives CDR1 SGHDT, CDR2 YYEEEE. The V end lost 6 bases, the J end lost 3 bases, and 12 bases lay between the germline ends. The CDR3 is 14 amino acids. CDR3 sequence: CASTRTAPNEKLFF. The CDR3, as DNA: TGTGCCAGCACCCGGACTGCCCCTAATGAAAAACTGTTTTTT. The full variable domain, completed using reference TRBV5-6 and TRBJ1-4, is DAGVTQSPTHLIKTRGQQVTLRCSPKSGHDTVSWYQQALGQGPQFIFQYYEEEERQRGNFPDRFSGHQFPNYSSELNVNALLLGDSALYLCASTRTAPNEKLFFGSGTQLSVL.

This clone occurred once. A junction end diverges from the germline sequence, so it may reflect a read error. The CDR3: CASSLTGTGLSGANGLTF. The CDR3 region has the DNA TGTGCCAGCAGCTTAACTGGGACAGGGCTCTCTGGGGCCAACGGCCTGACTTTC. The chain employs TRBV7-9 and TRBJ2-6; TRBD1 agrees at 9 bases. Germline loops: CDR1 SEHNR, CDR2 FQNEAQ (reference sequence). This CDR3 is 18 amino acids long.

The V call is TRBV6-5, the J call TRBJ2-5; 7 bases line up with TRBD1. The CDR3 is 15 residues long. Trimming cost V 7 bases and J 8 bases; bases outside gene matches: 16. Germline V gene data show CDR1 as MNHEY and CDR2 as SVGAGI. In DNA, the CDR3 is TGTGCCAGCACCGCCACGACAGGGCTCCCTGACACCCAGTACTTC. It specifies CASTATTGLPDTQYF.

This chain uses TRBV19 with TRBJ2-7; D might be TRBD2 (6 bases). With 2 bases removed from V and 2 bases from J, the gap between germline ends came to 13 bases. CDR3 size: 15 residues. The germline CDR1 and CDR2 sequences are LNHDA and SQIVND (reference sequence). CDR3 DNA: TGTGCCAGTAGTATAAAGGACGGGAGTACCTACGAGCAGTACTTC. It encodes CASSIKDGSTYEQYF.

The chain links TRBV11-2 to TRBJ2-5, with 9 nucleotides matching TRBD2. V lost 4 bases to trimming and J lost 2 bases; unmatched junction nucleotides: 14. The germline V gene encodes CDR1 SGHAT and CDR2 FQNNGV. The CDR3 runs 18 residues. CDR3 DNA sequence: TGTGCCAGCAGCTCTTGGGGCGGGGGACTAGCTCAACAAGAGACCCAGTACTTC. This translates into CASSSWGGGLAQQETQYF.

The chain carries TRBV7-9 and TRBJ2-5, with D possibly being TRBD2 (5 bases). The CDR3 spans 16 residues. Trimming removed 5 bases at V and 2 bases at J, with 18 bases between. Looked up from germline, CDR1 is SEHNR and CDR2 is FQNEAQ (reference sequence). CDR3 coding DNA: TGTGCCAGCAGCCTCGGGGTGGCCATAGGGCAAGAGACCCAGTACTTC. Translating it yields CASSLGVAIGQETQYF. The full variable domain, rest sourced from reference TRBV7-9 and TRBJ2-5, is DTGVSQNPRHKITKRGQNVTFRCDPISEHNRLYWYRQTLGQGPEFLTYFQNEAQLEKSRLLSDRFSAERPKGSFSTLEIQRTEQGDSAMYLCASSLGVAIGQETQYFGPGTRLLVL.

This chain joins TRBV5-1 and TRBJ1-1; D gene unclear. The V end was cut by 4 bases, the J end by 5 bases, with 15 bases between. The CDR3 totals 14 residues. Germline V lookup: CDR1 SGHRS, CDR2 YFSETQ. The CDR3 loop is CASSPPTGSTEAFF. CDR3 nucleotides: TGCGCCAGCAGCCCACCCACGGGGAGTACTGAAGCTTTCTTT.

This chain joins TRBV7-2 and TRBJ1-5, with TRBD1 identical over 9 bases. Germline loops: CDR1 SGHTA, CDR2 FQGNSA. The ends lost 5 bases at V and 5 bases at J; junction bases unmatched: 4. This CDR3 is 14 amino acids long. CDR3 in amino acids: CASSDDRGDQPQHF. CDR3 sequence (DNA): TGTGCCAGCAGCGATGACAGGGGGGATCAGCCCCAGCATTTT.

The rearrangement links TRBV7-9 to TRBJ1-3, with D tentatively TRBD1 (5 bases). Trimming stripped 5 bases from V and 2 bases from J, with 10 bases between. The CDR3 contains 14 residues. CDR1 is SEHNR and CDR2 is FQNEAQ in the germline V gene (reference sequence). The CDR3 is CASSGGVAGNTIYF. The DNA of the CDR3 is TGTGCCAGCAGCGGAGGGGTGGCTGGAAACACCATATATTTT.

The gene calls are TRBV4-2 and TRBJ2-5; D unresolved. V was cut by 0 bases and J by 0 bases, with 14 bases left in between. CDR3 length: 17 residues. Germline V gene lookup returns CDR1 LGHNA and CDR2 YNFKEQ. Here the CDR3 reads CASSQDSPTLYQETQYF. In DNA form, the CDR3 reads TGTGCCAGCAGCCAAGACTCGCCGACACTGTACCAAGAGACCCAGTACTTC.

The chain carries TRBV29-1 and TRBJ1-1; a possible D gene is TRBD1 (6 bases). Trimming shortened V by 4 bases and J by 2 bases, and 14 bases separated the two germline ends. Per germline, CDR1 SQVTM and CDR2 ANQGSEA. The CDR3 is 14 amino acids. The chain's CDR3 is CSVATGLLNTEAFF. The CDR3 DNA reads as TGCAGCGTTGCCACAGGGCTGCTTAACACTGAAGCTTTCTTT. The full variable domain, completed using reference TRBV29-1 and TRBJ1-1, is SAVISQKPSRDICQRGTSLTIQCQVDSQVTMMFWYRQQPGQSLTLIATANQGSEATYESGFVIDKFPISRPNLTFSTLTVSNMSPEDSSIYLCSVATGLLNTEAFFGQGTRLTVV.

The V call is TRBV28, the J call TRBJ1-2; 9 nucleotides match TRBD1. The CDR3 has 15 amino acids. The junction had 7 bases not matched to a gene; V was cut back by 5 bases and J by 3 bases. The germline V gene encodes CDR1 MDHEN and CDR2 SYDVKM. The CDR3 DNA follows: TGTGCCAGCAGTCCCGGACAGGGGATCCACTATGGCTACACCTTC. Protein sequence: CASSPGQGIHYGYTF.

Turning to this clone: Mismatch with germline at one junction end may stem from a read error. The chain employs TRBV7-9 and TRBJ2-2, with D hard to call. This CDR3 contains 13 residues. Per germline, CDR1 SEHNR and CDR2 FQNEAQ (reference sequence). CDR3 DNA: TGTTCCAGCAGCTTAGTCTGGCAGGATGAGCTGTTTTTT. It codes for CSSSLVWQDELFF.

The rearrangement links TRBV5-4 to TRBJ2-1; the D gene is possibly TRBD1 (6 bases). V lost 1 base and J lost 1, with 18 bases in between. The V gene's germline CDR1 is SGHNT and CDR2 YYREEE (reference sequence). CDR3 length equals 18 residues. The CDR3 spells CASSLNLRTDHSYNEQFF. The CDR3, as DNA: TGTGCCAGCAGCTTGAACCTCCGGACAGACCATTCCTACAATGAGCAGTTCTTC.

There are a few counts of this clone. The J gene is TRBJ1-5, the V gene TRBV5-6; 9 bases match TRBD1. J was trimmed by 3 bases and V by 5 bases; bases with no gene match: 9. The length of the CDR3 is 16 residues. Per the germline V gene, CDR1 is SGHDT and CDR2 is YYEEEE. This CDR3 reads CASSLQGDRVNQPQHF. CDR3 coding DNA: TGTGCCAGCAGTTTGCAGGGGGACAGGGTCAATCAGCCCCAGCATTTT.

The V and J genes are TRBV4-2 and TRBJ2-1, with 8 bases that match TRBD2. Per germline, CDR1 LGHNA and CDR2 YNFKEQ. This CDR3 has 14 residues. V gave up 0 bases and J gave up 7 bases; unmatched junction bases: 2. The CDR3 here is CASSQDRLANEQFF. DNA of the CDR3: TGTGCCAGCAGCCAAGATCGACTAGCGAATGAGCAGTTCTTC.

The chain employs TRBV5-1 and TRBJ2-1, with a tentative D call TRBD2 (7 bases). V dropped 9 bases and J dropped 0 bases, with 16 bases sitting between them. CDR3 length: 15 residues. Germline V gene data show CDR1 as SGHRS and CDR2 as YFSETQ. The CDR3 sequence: CATREGGGSYNEQFF. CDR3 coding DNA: TGCGCCACCAGGGAGGGGGGGGGCTCCTACAATGAGCAGTTCTTC.

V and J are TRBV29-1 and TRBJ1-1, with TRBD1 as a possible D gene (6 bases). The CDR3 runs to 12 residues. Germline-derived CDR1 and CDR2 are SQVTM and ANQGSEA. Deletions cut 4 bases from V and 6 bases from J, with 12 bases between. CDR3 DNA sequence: TGCAGCGTTGGGCAGGGGCAGGCTGAAGCTTTCTTT. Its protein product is CSVGQGQAEAFF.

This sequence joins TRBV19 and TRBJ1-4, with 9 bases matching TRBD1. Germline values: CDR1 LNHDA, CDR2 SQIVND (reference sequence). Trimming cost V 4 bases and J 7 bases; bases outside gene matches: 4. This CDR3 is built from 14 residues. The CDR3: CASSTTGGGEKLFF. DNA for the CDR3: TGTGCCAGTAGTACCACAGGGGGCGGTGAAAAACTGTTTTTT.

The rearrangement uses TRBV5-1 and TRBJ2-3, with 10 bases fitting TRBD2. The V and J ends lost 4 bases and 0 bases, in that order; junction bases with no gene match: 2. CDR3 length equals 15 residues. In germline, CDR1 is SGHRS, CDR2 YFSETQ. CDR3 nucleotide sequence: TGCGCCAGCAGCATGACTAGCGGGAGCACAGATACGCAGTATTTT. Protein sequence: CASSMTSGSTDTQYF. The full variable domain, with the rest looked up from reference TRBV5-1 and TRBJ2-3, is KAGVTQTPRYLIKTRGQQVTLSCSPISGHRSVSWYQQTPGQGLQFLFEYFSETQRNKGNFPGRFSGRQFSNSRSEMNVSTLELGDSALYLCASSMTSGSTDTQYFGPGTRLTVL.

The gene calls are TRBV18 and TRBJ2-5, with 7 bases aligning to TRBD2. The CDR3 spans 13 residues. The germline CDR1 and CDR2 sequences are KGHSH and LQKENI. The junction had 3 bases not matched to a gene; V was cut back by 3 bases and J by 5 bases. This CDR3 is CASSPPGRETQYF. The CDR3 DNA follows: TGTGCCAGCTCACCCCCCGGGAGGGAGACCCAGTACTTC.

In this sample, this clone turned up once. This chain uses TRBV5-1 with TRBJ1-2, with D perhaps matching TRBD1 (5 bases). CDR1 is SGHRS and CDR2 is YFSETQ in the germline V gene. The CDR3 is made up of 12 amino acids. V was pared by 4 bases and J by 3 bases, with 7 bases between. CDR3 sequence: CASSDSDYGYTF. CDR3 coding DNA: TGCGCCAGCAGCGACAGCGACTATGGCTACACCTTC.

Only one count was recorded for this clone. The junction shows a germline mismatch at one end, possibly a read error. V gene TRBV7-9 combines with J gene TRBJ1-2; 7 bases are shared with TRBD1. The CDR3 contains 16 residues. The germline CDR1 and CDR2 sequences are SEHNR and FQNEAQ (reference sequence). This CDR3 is CSSSLDRVGANYGYTF. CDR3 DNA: TGTTCCAGCAGCTTAGACAGGGTCGGAGCTAACTATGGCTACACCTTC.

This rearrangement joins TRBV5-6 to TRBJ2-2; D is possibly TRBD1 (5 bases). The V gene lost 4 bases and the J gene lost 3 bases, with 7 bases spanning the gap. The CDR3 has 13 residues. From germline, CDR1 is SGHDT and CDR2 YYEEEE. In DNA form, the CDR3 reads TGTGCCAGCAGCAAAGGGGACACCGGGGAGCTGTTTTTT. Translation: CASSKGDTGELFF.